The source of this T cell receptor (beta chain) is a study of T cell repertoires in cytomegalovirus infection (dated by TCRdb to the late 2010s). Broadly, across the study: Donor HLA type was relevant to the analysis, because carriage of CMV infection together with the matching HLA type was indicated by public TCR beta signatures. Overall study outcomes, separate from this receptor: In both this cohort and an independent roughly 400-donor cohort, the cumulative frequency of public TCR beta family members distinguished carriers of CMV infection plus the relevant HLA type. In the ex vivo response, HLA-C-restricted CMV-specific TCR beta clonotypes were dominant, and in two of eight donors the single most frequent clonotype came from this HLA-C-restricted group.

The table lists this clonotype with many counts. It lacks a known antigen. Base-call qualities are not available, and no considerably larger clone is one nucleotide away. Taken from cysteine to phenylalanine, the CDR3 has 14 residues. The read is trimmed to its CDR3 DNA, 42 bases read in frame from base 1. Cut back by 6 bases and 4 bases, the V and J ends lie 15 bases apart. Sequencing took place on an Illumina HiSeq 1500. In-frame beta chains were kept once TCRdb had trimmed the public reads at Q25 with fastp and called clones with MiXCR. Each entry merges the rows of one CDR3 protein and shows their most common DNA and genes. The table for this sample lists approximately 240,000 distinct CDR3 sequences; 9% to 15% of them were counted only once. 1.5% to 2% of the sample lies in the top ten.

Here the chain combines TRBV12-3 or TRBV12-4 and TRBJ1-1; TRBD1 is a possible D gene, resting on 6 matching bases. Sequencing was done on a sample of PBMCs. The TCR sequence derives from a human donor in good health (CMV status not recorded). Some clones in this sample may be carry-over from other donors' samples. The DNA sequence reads TGTGCCAGCAGCCCCAGGGGCGAGAGCACTGAAGCTTTCTTT. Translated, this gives CASSPRGESTEAFF.